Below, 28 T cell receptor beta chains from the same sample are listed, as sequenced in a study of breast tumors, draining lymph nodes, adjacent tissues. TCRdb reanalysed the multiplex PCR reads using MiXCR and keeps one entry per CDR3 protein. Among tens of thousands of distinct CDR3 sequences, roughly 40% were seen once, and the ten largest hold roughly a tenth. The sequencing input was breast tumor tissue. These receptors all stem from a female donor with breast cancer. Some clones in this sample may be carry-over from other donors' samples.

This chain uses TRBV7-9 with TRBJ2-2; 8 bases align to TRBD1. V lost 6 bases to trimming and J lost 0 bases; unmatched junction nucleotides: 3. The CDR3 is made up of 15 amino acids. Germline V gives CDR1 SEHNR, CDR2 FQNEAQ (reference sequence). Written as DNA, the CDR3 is TGTGCCAGCAGACCGGGACAGGCGAACACCGGGGAGCTGTTTTTT. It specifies CASRPGQANTGELFF.

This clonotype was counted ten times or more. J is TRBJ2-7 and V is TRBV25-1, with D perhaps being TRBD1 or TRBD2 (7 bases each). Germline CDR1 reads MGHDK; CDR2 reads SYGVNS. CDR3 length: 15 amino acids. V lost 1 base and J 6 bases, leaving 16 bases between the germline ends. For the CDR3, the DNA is TGTGCCAGCAGTGAATCGGCCAGGGGGGGATTCGAGCAGTACTTC. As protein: CASSESARGGFEQYF.

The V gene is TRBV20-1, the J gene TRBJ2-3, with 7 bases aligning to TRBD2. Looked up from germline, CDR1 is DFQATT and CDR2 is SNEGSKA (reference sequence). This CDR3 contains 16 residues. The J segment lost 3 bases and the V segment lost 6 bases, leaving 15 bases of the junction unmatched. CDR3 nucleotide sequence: TGCAGTGCCGCGTTTGGAGAAGCGGGACCTACAGATACGCAGTATTTT. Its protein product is CSAAFGEAGPTDTQYF.

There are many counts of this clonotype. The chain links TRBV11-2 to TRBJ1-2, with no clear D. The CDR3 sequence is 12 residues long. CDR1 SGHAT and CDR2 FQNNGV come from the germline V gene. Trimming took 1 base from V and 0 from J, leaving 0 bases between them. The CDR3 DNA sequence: TGTGCCAGCAGCTTAGCTAACTATGGCTACACCTTC. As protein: CASSLANYGYTF.

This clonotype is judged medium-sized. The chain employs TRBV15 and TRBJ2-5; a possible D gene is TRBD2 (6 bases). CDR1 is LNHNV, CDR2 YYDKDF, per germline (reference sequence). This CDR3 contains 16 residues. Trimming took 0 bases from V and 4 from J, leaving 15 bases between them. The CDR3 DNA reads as TGTGCCACCAGCAGAGATCAAGGAGGGCTCGGAGAGACCCAGTACTTC. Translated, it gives CATSRDQGGLGETQYF.

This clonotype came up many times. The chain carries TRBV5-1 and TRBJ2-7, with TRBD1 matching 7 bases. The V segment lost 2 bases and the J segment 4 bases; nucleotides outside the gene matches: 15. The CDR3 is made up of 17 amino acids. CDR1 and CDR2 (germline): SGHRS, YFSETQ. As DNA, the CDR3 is TGCGCCAGCAGCTTCTACACAGACAGGGACCCTCAATACGAGCAGTACTTC. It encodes CASSFYTDRDPQYEQYF.

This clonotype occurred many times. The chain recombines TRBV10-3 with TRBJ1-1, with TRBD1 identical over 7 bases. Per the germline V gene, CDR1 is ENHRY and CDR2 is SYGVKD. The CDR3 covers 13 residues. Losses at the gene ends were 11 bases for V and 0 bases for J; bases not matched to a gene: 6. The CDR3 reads CAVTGALNTEAFF. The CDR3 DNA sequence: TGTGCCGTAACAGGGGCCTTGAACACTGAAGCTTTCTTT.

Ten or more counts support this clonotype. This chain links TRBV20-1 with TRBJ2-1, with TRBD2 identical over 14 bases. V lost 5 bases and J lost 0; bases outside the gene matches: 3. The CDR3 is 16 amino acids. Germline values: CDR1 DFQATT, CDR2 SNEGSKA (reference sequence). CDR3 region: CSAGLAGGSSYNEQFF. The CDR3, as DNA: TGCAGTGCTGGACTAGCGGGAGGAAGCTCCTACAATGAGCAGTTCTTC.

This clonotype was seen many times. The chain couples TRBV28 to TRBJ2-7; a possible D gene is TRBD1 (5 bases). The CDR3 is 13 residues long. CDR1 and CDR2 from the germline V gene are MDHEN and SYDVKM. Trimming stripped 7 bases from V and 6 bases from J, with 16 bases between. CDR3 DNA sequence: TGTGCCAGCACTTTTACCTTGACAGCCGAGCAGTACTTC. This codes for CASTFTLTAEQYF.

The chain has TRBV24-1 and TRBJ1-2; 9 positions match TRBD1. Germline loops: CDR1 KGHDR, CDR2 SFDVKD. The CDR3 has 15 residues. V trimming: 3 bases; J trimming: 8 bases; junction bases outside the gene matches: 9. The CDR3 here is CATSDPGQGERGYTF. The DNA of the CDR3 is TGTGCCACCAGTGATCCGGGACAGGGTGAAAGAGGCTACACCTTC.

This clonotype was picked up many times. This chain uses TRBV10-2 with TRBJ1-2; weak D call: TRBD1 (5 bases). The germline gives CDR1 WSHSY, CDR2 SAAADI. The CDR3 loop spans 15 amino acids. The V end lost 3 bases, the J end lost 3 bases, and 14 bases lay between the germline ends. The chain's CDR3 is CASSETQGGDYGYTF. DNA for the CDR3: TGCGCCAGCAGTGAAACGCAAGGAGGGGACTATGGCTACACCTTC.

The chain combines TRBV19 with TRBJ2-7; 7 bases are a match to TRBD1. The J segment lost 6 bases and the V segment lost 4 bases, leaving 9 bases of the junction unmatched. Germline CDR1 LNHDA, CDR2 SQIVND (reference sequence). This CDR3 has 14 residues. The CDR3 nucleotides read TGTGCCAGTAGTAACGGACAGGCGGCAGGCGAGCAGTACTTC. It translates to CASSNGQAAGEQYF.

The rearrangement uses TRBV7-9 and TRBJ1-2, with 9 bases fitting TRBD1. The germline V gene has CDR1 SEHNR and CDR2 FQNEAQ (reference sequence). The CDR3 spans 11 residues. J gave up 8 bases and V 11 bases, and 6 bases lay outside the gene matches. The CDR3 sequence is CASGTGIGYTF. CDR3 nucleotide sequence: TGTGCCTCAGGGACAGGGATCGGCTACACCTTC.

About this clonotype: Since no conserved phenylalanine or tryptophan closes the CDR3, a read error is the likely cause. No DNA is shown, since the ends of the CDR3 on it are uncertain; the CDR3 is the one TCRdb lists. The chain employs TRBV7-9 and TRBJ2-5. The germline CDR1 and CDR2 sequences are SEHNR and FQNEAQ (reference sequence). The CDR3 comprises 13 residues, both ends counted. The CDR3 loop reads CASSLSTDRDPVL.

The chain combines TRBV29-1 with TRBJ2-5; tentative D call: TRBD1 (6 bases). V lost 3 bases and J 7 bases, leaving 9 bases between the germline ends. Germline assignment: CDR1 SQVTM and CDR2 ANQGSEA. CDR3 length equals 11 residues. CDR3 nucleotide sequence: TGCAGCGTTGATGTGACAGGGACCCAGTACTTC. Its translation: CSVDVTGTQYF.

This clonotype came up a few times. The CDR3, as DNA: TGTGCCAGCACCCAGACAGGGGGTTTCGGCTCTAACTATGGCTACACCTTC. This encodes CASTQTGGFGSNYGYTF. The chain combines TRBV28 with TRBJ1-2; 9 positions agree with TRBD1. Germline V gene lookup returns CDR1 MDHEN and CDR2 SYDVKM. CDR3 length equals 17 residues. The ends lost 7 bases at V and 0 bases at J; junction bases unmatched: 12.

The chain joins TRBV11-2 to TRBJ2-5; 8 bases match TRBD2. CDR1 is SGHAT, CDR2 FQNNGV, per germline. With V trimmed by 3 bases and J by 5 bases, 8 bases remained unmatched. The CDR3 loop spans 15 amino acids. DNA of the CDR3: TGTGCCAGCAGCTTTGCGGGACTAGGGGTCGAGACCCAGTACTTC. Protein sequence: CASSFAGLGVETQYF.

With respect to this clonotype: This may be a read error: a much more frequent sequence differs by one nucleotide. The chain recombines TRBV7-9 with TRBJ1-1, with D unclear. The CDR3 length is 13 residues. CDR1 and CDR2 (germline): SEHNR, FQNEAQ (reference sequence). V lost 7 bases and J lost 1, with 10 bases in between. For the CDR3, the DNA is TGTGCCAGCACGAAATACGGGAACACTGAAGCTTTCTTT. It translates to CASTKYGNTEAFF.

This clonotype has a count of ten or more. CDR3 coding DNA: TGTGCCAGCAGCACTCGACAGGGGAATGCTCCTAACTATGGCTACACCTTC. It is translated as CASSTRQGNAPNYGYTF. The rearrangement uses TRBV5-8 and TRBJ1-2; TRBD1 matches at 8 bases. The length of the CDR3 is 17 residues. V was pared by 4 bases and J by 0 bases, with 11 bases of the junction left unmatched. Germline V gene data show CDR1 as SGHTS and CDR2 as YDEGEE.

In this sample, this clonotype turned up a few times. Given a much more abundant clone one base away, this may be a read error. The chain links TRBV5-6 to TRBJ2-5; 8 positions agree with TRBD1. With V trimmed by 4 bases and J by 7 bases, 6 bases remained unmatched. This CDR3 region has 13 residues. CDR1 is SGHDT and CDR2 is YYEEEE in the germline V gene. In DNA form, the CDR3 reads TGTGCCAGCAGCAGGGACAGGCCGGGGACCCAGTACTTC. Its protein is CASSRDRPGTQYF.

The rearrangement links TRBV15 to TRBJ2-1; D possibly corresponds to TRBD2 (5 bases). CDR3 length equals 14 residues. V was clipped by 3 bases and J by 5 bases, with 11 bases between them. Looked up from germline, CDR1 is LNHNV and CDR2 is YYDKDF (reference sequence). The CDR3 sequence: CATSRSPLDNEQFF. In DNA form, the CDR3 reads TGTGCCACCAGCAGGTCCCCACTAGACAATGAGCAGTTCTTC.

CDR3: CASSHRQGAYEQYF. CDR3 in DNA: TGCGCCAGCAGCCACCGACAGGGGGCTTACGAGCAGTACTTC. The chain uses TRBV4-1 and TRBJ2-7; 10 bases line up with TRBD1. Germline V lookup: CDR1 MGHRA, CDR2 YSYEKL. J gave up 4 bases and V 3 bases, and 3 bases lay outside the gene matches. There are 14 residues in the CDR3.

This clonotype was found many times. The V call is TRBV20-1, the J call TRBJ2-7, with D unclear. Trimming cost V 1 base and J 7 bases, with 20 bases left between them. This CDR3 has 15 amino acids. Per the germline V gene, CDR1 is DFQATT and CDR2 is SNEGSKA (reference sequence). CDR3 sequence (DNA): TGCAGTGCTAGAGGAAAATTGGGGTTAAGTGGGGAGCAGTACTTC. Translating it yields CSARGKLGLSGEQYF.

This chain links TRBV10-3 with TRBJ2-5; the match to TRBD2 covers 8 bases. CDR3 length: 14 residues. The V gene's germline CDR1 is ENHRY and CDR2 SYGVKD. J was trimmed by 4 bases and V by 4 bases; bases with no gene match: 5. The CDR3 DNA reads TGTGCCATCAGTGTGCGGGCGGGAGGAGAGACCCAGTACTTC. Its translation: CAISVRAGGETQYF.

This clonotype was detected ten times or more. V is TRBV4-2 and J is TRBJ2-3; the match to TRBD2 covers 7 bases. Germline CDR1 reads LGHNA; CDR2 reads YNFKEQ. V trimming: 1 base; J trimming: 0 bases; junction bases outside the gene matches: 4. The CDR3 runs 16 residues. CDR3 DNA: TGTGCCAGCAGCCAAGGGGGAGGGACTAGCACAGATACGCAGTATTTT. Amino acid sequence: CASSQGGGTSTDTQYF.

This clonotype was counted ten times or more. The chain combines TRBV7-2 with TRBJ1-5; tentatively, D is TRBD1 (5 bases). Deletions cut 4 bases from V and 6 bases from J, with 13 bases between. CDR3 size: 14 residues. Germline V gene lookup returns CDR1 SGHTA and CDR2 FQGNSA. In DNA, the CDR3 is TGTGCCAGCAGCTCCGGAGGCGGGGCTCAGCCCCAGCATTTT. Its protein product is CASSSGGGAQPQHF.

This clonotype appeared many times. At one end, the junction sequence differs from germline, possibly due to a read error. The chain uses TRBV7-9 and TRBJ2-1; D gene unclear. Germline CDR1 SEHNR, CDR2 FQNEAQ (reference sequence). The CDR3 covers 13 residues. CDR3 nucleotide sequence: TGTGCCGGCAGCTCCGGGCTAGACAATGAGCAGTTCTTC. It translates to CAGSSGLDNEQFF.

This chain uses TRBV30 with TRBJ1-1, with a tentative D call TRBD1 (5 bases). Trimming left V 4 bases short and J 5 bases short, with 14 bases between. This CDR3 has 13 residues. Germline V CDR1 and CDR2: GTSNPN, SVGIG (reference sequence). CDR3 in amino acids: CAWTSLGGTEAFF. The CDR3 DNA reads TGTGCCTGGACCTCACTGGGGGGAACTGAAGCTTTCTTT.